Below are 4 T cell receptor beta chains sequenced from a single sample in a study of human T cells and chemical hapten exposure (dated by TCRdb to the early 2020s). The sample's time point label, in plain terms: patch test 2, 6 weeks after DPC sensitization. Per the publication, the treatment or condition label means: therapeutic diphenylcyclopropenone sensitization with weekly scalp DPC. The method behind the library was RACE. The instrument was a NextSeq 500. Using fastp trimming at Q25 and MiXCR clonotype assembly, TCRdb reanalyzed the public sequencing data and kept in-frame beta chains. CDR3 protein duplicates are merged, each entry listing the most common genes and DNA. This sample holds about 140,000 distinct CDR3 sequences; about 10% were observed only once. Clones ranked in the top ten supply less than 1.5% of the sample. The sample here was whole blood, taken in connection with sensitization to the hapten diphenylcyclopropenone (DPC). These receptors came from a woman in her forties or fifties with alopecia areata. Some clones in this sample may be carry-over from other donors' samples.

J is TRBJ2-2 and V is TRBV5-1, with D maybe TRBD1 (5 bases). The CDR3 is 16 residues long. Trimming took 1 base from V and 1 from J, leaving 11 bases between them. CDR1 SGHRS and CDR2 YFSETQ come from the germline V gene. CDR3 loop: CASSLKGQGNTGELFF. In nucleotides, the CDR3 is TGCGCCAGCAGCTTGAAGGGGCAGGGGAACACCGGGGAGCTGTTTTTT.

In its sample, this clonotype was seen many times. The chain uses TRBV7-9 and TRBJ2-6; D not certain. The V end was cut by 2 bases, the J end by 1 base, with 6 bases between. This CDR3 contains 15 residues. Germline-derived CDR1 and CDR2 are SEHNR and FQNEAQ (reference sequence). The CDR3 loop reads CASSLFLSGANVLTF. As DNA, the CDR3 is TGTGCCAGCAGCTTATTCTTATCTGGGGCCAACGTCCTGACTTTC.

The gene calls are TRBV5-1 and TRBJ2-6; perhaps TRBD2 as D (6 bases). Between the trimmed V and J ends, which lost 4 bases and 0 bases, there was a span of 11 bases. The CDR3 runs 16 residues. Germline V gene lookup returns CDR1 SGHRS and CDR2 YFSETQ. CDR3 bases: TGCGCCAGCAGCGGGGCAGCGGGCTCTGGGGCCAACGTCCTGACTTTC. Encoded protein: CASSGAAGSGANVLTF.

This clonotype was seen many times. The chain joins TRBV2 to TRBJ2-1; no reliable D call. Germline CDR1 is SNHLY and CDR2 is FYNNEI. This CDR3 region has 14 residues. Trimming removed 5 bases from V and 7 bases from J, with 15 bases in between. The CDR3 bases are TGTGCCAGCAGTCCCTCGAGGTTAGGGAATGAGCAGTTCTTC. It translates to CASSPSRLGNEQFF.